Shown below are 32 T cell receptor beta chains from a single sample sequenced in a study of shared clonotypes between healthy human individuals. Data came from immunoSEQ multiplex PCR; TCRdb stores just in-frame clones and leaves some out. Of around 1 million clones listed, about 80% are singletons. Sequencing was performed on memory CD4+ T cells sorted from blood. Specified subset: CD45RA-negative fraction. These TCRs come from a man between 18 and 29 years old in good health.

This sequence joins TRBV18 and TRBJ1-2; D remains unclear. Trimming took off 1 base at V and 3 bases at J, with 6 bases between the two ends. Germline V gene lookup returns CDR1 KGHSH and CDR2 LQKENI. This CDR3 comprises 13 residues. The CDR3 is CASSPQSDYGYTF. For the CDR3, the DNA is TGTGCCAGCTCACCACAGTCAGACTATGGCTACACCTTC.

The chain uses TRBV4-2 and TRBJ1-1; D call uncertain. With 3 bases removed from V and 1 base from J, the gap between germline ends came to 15 bases. The germline V gene encodes CDR1 LGHNA and CDR2 YNFKEQ. The CDR3 contains 16 residues. CDR3: CASSHPPSTGNTEAFF. The CDR3 DNA reads TGTGCCAGCAGCCACCCACCATCCACGGGGAACACTGAAGCTTTCTTT.

The count of this clone is one. CDR3 bases: TGTGCCAGCAGTTTTTCCGGGACTAACTTCGACGAGCAGTACTTC. As protein: CASSFSGTNFDEQYF. The chain carries TRBV6-5 and TRBJ2-7; 7 bases match TRBD2. There are 15 residues in the CDR3. V lost 4 bases, J lost 5 bases, and 11 bases stayed unmatched. Germline CDR1 and CDR2: MNHEY and SVGAGI.

The table lists this clone with a few counts. The V call is TRBV23-1, the J call TRBJ1-1; D is ambiguous. TRBV23-1 is sorted into the ORF group, with uncertain function. The CDR3 runs to 13 residues. V dropped 9 bases and J dropped 2 bases, with 13 bases sitting between them. The CDR3 sequence is CASVLTTNTEAFF. The CDR3 nucleotides are TGCGCCAGTGTACTGACGACCAACACTGAAGCTTTCTTT.

This chain joins TRBV5-1 and TRBJ2-5, with 8 bases identical to TRBD1. The ends lost 4 bases at V and 4 bases at J; junction bases unmatched: 6. From germline, CDR1 is SGHRS and CDR2 YFSETQ. CDR3 length equals 14 residues. The CDR3 coding sequence is TGCGCCAGCAGCGGCCAGGGGGCACGAGAGACCCAGTACTTC. This gives the protein CASSGQGARETQYF.

The CDR3 DNA reads TGTGCCAGCAGCTGGAACAGGGGGAGAGGCAATGAGCAGTTCTTC. Its translation is CASSWNRGRGNEQFF. The rearrangement uses TRBV5-4 and TRBJ2-1, with 8 bases aligning to TRBD1. Germline CDR1 and CDR2: SGHNT and YYREEE (reference sequence). The CDR3 runs to 15 residues. The V gene end was trimmed by 3 bases and the J gene end by 6 bases; junction bases not matched to a gene: 8.

The gene calls are TRBV5-4 and TRBJ2-2; TRBD1 matches at 8 bases. CDR3 length equals 16 residues. V shed 3 bases, J shed 2 bases, and the junction held 6 bases outside the gene matches. Germline values: CDR1 SGHNT, CDR2 YYREEE (reference sequence). In DNA form, the CDR3 reads TGTGCCAGCAGCTCCGACAGGGGCCCCAACACCGGGGAGCTGTTTTTT. It is translated as CASSSDRGPNTGELFF.

The chain has TRBV2 and TRBJ1-6, with 9 bases lining up with TRBD1. The germline V gene has CDR1 SNHLY and CDR2 FYNNEI. The CDR3 is made up of 14 amino acids. After removal of 4 bases from V and 7 bases from J, the junction contained 2 bases not matched to a gene. The chain's CDR3 is CASSVGQGNSPLHF. The CDR3 coding sequence is TGTGCCAGCAGTGTCGGACAGGGGAATTCACCCCTCCACTTT.

The CDR3 DNA sequence: TGTGCCAGCAGTTACCAACAACAAGGAGGGACTGAAGCTTTCTTT. Residues: CASSYQQQGGTEAFF. The J gene is TRBJ1-1, the V gene TRBV6-6; D gene unclear. Germline lookup yields CDR1 MNHNY and CDR2 SVGAGI (reference sequence). Deletions cut 2 bases from V and 5 bases from J, with 15 bases between. This CDR3 comprises 15 residues.

This chain connects TRBV6-5 to TRBJ1-5, with D possibly TRBD1 on 6 matching bases. CDR3 length: 14 residues. The V gene's germline CDR1 is MNHEY and CDR2 SVGAGI. V lost 4 bases and J lost 4, with 11 bases in between. Here the CDR3 reads CASSSHRENQPQHF. CDR3 bases: TGTGCCAGCAGTTCCCACAGGGAAAATCAGCCCCAGCATTTT.

The chain employs TRBV15 and TRBJ1-5; D gene uncertain. Germline CDR1 is LNHNV and CDR2 is YYDKDF (reference sequence). Trimming took 3 bases from V and 2 from J, leaving 11 bases between them. CDR3 length: 15 amino acids. The CDR3 DNA sequence: TGTGCCACCAGCAGTAAAGATTTGGGCAATCAGCCCCAGCATTTT. Amino acids: CATSSKDLGNQPQHF.

The chain joins TRBV6-5 to TRBJ1-4; 8 positions match TRBD1. The V segment lost 6 bases and the J segment 4 bases; nucleotides outside the gene matches: 7. This CDR3 is built from 15 residues. Germline V gives CDR1 MNHEY, CDR2 SVGAGI. The CDR3 sequence is CASRDLTGVNEKLFF. CDR3 in DNA: TGTGCCAGCAGAGACCTGACAGGGGTTAATGAAAAACTGTTTTTT.

CDR3 sequence (DNA): TGTGCCAGCAGCTTAAGGGACTACCTCCACGAGCAGTACTTC. This encodes CASSLRDYLHEQYF. The V and J genes are TRBV7-8 and TRBJ2-7; 7 bases are shared with TRBD2. The CDR3 extends over 14 amino acids. CDR1 SGHVS and CDR2 FQNEAQ come from the germline V gene. J was trimmed by 5 bases and V by 2 bases; bases with no gene match: 6.

The V call is TRBV2, the J call TRBJ2-7; TRBD1 aligns across 9 bases. Looked up from germline, CDR1 is SNHLY and CDR2 is FYNNEI. This CDR3 is built from 15 residues. V shed 5 bases and J 3 bases; nucleotides not matched to a gene: 8. The CDR3 reads CASSSPGTGNYEQYF. The CDR3 DNA reads TGTGCCAGCAGTTCCCCCGGGACAGGGAACTACGAGCAGTACTTC.

This clone was detected only a few times. The gene calls are TRBV2 and TRBJ2-5, with 9 bases identical to TRBD1. Germline CDR1 reads SNHLY; CDR2 reads FYNNEI. The CDR3 sequence is 14 residues long. V lost 4 bases and J lost 5; bases outside the gene matches: 5. The CDR3: CASSVLGQGETQYF. The DNA for the CDR3 is TGTGCCAGCAGTGTTTTGGGACAGGGTGAGACCCAGTACTTC. The full variable domain, its missing parts supplied by reference TRBV2 and TRBJ2-5, is EPEVTQTPSHQVTQMGQEVILRCVPISNHLYFYWYRQILGQKVEFLVSFYNNEISEKSEIFDDQFSVERPDGSNFTLKIRSTKLEDSAMYFCASSVLGQGETQYFGPGTRLLVL.

The V gene is TRBV5-4, the J gene TRBJ2-1; 9 nucleotides agree with TRBD2. CDR1 is SGHNT, CDR2 YYREEE, per germline (reference sequence). Trimming at V came to 0 bases and at J to 7 bases, leaving 5 bases not matched to a gene. The CDR3 extends over 15 amino acids. In DNA form, the CDR3 reads TGTGCCAGCAGCTTGGCTAGCGGGACCGGAAATGAGCAGTTCTTC. As protein: CASSLASGTGNEQFF.

This chain links TRBV7-2 with TRBJ2-7; 12 bases fit TRBD2. This CDR3 is built from 15 residues. With 6 bases clipped from V and 0 bases from J, the junction kept 3 bases outside the gene matches. Per germline, CDR1 SGHTA and CDR2 FQGNSA. The CDR3, as DNA: TGTGCCAGCAGTCAGACTAGCGGGGGCTCCTACGAGCAGTACTTC. Translated, it gives CASSQTSGGSYEQYF.

The chain recombines TRBV4-3 with TRBJ2-7; a possible D gene is TRBD2 (6 bases). The V and J ends lost 0 bases and 0 bases respectively, with 9 bases between them. The CDR3 totals 15 residues. Germline-derived CDR1 and CDR2 are LGHNA and YSLEER. For the CDR3, the DNA is TGCGCCAGCAGCCAAGATCCGGAGGGCTCCTACGAGCAGTACTTC. Its protein is CASSQDPEGSYEQYF.

The chain's CDR3 is CASSSPPGLAGTQYF. The DNA of the CDR3 is TGTGCCAGCAGCTCCCCCCCGGGACTAGCGGGCACGCAGTATTTT. The chain joins TRBV7-2 to TRBJ2-3; 12 bases fit TRBD2. The V segment lost 4 bases and the J segment 9 bases; nucleotides outside the gene matches: 8. The CDR3 consists of 15 residues. CDR1 SGHTA and CDR2 FQGNSA come from the germline V gene.

The genes are TRBV9 and TRBJ2-5; no clear D. The germline CDR1 and CDR2 sequences are SGDLS and YYNGEE. V was pared by 3 bases and J by 11 bases, with 14 bases between. The CDR3 is made up of 12 amino acids. The CDR3 DNA is TGTGCCAGCAGCGCCCCGATGGTGGGGCAGTACTTC. Translation: CASSAPMVGQYF.

This clone was counted a single time. V and J are TRBV29-1 and TRBJ2-1, with TRBD2 as a possible D gene (6 bases). Per germline, CDR1 SQVTM and CDR2 ANQGSEA. The length of the CDR3 is 14 residues. V was clipped by 4 bases and J by 3 bases, with 13 bases between them. This CDR3 is CSVGSGGGYNEQFF. The CDR3 DNA follows: TGCAGCGTTGGGTCCGGGGGAGGCTACAATGAGCAGTTCTTC.

J is TRBJ1-5 and V is TRBV10-2; D is undetermined. The CDR3 is 15 amino acids. V was shortened by 0 bases and J by 5 bases, with 11 bases between the two germline ends. Germline V lookup: CDR1 WSHSY, CDR2 SAAADI. The DNA for the CDR3 is TGCGCCAGCAGTGAGTCAGGGCAGTACCATCAGCCCCAGCATTTT. It codes for CASSESGQYHQPQHF.

The chain joins TRBV6-1 to TRBJ2-1; D perhaps matches TRBD1 (6 bases). V was pared by 4 bases and J by 6 bases, with 16 bases between. Germline V gene lookup returns CDR1 MNHNS and CDR2 SASEGT. The CDR3 runs 15 residues. This chain's CDR3 is CASSAPDRNGNEQFF. CDR3 coding DNA: TGTGCCAGCAGTGCGCCAGACAGGAACGGCAATGAGCAGTTCTTC.

This clone was seen just once. In the same sample, other DNA sequences code for this CDR3. The chain couples TRBV19 to TRBJ2-3; D remains unclear. Germline V gives CDR1 LNHDA, CDR2 SQIVND (reference sequence). V was trimmed by 3 bases and J by 1 base, leaving 5 bases between them. The CDR3 totals 13 residues. The CDR3 sequence: CASSIAGTDTQYF. In DNA, the CDR3 is TGTGCCAGTAGTATCGCGGGCACAGATACGCAGTATTTT. The variable domain in full, with the rest retrieved from reference TRBV19 and TRBJ2-3, is DGGITQSPKYLFRKEGQNVTLSCEQNLNHDAMYWYRQDPGQGLRLIYYSQIVNDFQKGDIAEGYSVSREKKESFPLTVTSAQKNPTAFYLCASSIAGTDTQYFGPGTRLTVL.

The chain joins TRBV6-5 to TRBJ1-5, with unresolved D. The CDR3 loop spans 13 amino acids. The germline V gene encodes CDR1 MNHEY and CDR2 SVGAGI. The V and J ends lost 4 bases and 4 bases respectively, with 8 bases between them. The CDR3 is CASSFMANQPQHF. CDR3 coding DNA: TGTGCCAGCAGTTTTATGGCGAATCAGCCCCAGCATTTT.

This chain joins TRBV2 and TRBJ2-7; no reliable D call. Germline V CDR1 and CDR2: SNHLY, FYNNEI. Trimming took 2 bases from V and 6 from J, leaving 14 bases between them. The CDR3 contains 14 residues. The CDR3 loop is CASSEFGGSAEQYF. The CDR3 nucleotides are TGTGCCAGCAGTGAATTTGGCGGTTCGGCCGAGCAGTACTTC.

The rearrangement links TRBV2 to TRBJ2-7; 9 bases align to TRBD1. This CDR3 is built from 13 residues. From germline, CDR1 is SNHLY and CDR2 FYNNEI. After removal of 8 bases from V and 4 bases from J, the junction contained 6 bases not matched to a gene. The CDR3 DNA reads as TGTGCCAGCCGCCAGGGACAGGGATACGAGCAGTACTTC. It codes for CASRQGQGYEQYF.

The chain employs TRBV7-2 and TRBJ2-5; TRBD2 aligns across 7 bases. The CDR3 loop spans 16 amino acids. The junction had 10 bases not matched to a gene; V was cut back by 1 base and J by 5 bases. Germline V CDR1 and CDR2: SGHTA, FQGNSA. CDR3 loop: CASSLERASGWETQYF. The CDR3 region has the DNA TGTGCCAGCAGCTTAGAACGTGCTAGCGGATGGGAGACCCAGTACTTC.

This chain connects TRBV25-1 to TRBJ2-1, with D unresolved. This CDR3 contains 15 residues. V dropped 4 bases and J dropped 5 bases, with 15 bases sitting between them. The germline V gene encodes CDR1 MGHDK and CDR2 SYGVNS. This CDR3 reads CASSAPGWGDNEQFF. The CDR3 bases are TGTGCCAGCAGTGCCCCTGGATGGGGTGACAATGAGCAGTTCTTC.

CDR3 in DNA: TGCGCCAGCAGCCAAGGGGCAGGGCTTGGCTACACCTTC. This translates into CASSQGAGLGYTF. The rearrangement links TRBV4-3 to TRBJ1-2, with a weak D call TRBD1 (5 bases). Looked up from germline, CDR1 is LGHNA and CDR2 is YSLEER. V lost 1 base, J lost 7 bases, and 10 bases lay in between. The length of the CDR3 is 13 residues.

This clone was detected only once. The chain couples TRBV10-3 to TRBJ1-6; no clear D gene. CDR1 and CDR2 from the germline V gene are ENHRY and SYGVKD. Trimming left V 6 bases short and J 9 bases short, with 15 bases between. CDR3 length: 14 amino acids. The CDR3 loop reads CAISPIEGPSPLHF. CDR3 bases: TGTGCCATCAGCCCAATTGAGGGCCCTTCACCCCTCCACTTT.

This sequence joins TRBV19 and TRBJ2-7; 8 nucleotides align to TRBD1. The junction had 7 bases not matched to a gene; V was cut back by 4 bases and J by 2 bases. The germline CDR1 and CDR2 sequences are LNHDA and SQIVND (reference sequence). The CDR3 spans 15 residues. CDR3 in DNA: TGTGCCAGTAGTAAACCGTGGACAGGGACCTACGAGCAGTACTTC. Amino acid sequence: CASSKPWTGTYEQYF.